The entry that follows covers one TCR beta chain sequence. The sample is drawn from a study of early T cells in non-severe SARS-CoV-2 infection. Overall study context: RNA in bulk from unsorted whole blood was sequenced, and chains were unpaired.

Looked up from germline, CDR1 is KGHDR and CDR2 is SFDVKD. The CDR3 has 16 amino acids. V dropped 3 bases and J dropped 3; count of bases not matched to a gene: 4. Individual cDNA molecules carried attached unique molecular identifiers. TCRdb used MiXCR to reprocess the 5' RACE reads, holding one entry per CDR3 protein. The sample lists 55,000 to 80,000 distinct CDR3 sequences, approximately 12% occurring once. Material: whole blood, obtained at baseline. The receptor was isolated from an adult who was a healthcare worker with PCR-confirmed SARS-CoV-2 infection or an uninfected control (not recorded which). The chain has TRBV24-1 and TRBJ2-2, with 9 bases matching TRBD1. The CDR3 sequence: CATSDPGQGDTGELFF. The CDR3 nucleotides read TGTGCCACCAGTGATCCGGGACAGGGAGACACCGGGGAGCTGTTTTTT.